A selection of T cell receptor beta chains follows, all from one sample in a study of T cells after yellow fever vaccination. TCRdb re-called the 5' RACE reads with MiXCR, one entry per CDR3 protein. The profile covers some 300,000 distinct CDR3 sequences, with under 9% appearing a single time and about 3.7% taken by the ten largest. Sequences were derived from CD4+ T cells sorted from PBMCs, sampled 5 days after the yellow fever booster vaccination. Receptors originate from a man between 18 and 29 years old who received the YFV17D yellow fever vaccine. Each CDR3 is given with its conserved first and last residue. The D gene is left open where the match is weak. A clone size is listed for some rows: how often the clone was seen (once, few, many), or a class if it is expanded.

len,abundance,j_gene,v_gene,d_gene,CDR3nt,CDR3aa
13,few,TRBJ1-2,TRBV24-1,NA,TGTGCCACCGGGGGTCGGAAAGACGATGGCTACACCTTC,CATGGRKDDGYTF
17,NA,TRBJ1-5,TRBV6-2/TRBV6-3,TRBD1,TGTGCCAGCAGCTTCGCGCCGGGACAGGGCCGCAATCAGCCCCAGCATTTT,CASSFAPGQGRNQPQHF
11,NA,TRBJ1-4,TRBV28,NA,TGTGCCAGCAGCCCCCGGGAAAAACTGTTTTTT,CASSPREKLFF
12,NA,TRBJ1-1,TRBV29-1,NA,TGCAGCGTTGATCGGCAGTTTTTGGGAGCTTTCTTT,CSVDRQFLGAFF
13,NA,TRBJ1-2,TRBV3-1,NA,TGTGCCAGCAGCCAAAGCCAGGGGCAGAGCTACACCTTC,CASSQSQGQSYTF
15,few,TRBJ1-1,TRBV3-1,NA,TGTGCCAGCAGCCAAGGAACGAGGGTGAACACTGAAGCTTTCTTT,CASSQGTRVNTEAFF
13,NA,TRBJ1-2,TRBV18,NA,TGTGCCAGCTCACCAGGGGAGGACTATGGCTACACCTTC,CASSPGEDYGYTF
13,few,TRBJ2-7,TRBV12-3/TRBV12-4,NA,TGTGCCAGCAGTTTCTTAGGAGACTACGAGCAGTACTTC,CASSFLGDYEQYF
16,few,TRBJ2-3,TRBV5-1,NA,TGCGCCAGCAGCTTGGTGGCAGGATCATGGGGAGATACGCAGTATTTT,CASSLVAGSWGDTQYF
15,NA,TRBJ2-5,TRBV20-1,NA,TGCAGTGCTATAGAAGGGGGGGCCAGTATAGAGACCCAGTACTTC,CSAIEGGASIETQYF
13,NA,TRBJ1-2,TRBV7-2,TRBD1,TGTGCCAGCAGCCCCGGGACAGCCAATGGCTACACCTTC,CASSPGTANGYTF
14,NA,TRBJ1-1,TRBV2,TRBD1,TGTGCCAGCAGTTACGGACAGGGAAGGCCTGAAGCTTTCTTT,CASSYGQGRPEAFF
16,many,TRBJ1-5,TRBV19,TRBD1,TGTGCCAGTAGTACGACAACAGGGGGCATCAATCAGCCCCAGCATTTT,CASSTTTGGINQPQHF
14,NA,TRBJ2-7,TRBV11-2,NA,TGTGCCAGCAGCGGAAAAGGGAGTCCCTACGAGCAGTACTTC,CASSGKGSPYEQYF
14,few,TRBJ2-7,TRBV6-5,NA,TGTGCCAGCAGGCCTGACAGGGAGGCCTACGAGCAGTACTTC,CASRPDREAYEQYF
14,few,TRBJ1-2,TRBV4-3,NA,TGCGCCAGCAGCCAAGAGGCGGTGGGACATGGCTACACCTTC,CASSQEAVGHGYTF
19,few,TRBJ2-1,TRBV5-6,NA,TGTGCCAGCAGCTTGGTAATTTGGGCAGGGCTCGGCTCCTACAATGAGCAGTTCTTC,CASSLVIWAGLGSYNEQFF
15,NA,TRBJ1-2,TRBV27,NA,TGTGCCAGCAGCCCACAGGGATCTCCAAACTATGGCTACACCTTC,CASSPQGSPNYGYTF
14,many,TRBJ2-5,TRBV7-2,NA,TGTGCCAGCAGCCCTAACCGGGTAGTGGAGACCCAGTACTTC,CASSPNRVVETQYF
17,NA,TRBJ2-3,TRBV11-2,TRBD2,TGTGCCAGCAGCTCAGTGCGCGGGGGGCTCCGCACAGATACGCAGTATTTT,CASSSVRGGLRTDTQYF